Each of the 7 T cell receptor beta chains below was sequenced from the same sample in a study of T-cell memory formation after mild COVID-19. TCRdb reprocessed the 5' RACE reads via MiXCR and lists one record per CDR3 protein. The sample has roughly 110,000 distinct CDR3 sequences; around an eighth are singletons. Source material: PBMCs or a T cell subset sorted from them (not recorded which). The receptors shown here come from an adult woman who had mild COVID-19 (a few samples of this study predate the infection). Cell type and time point are not known.

The chain carries TRBV7-6 and TRBJ2-5, with D possibly TRBD1 on 5 matching bases. CDR1 and CDR2 from the germline V gene are SGHVS and FNYEAQ. This CDR3 spans 13 amino acids. The V end was cut by 2 bases, the J end by 5 bases, with 9 bases between. The CDR3 DNA reads as TGTGCCAGCAGCTTACCAGGGTGGGAGACCCAGTACTTC. It encodes CASSLPGWETQYF.

The genes are TRBV7-9 and TRBJ2-1, with 8 bases fitting TRBD1. CDR3 length: 16 amino acids. The V gene's germline CDR1 is SEHNR and CDR2 FQNEAQ (reference sequence). The trim removed 4 bases at V and 6 bases at J, leaving 11 bases unmatched. The CDR3 sequence: CASSYSADRESNEQFF. DNA of the CDR3: TGTGCCAGCAGCTACTCGGCGGACAGGGAGAGCAATGAGCAGTTCTTC.

This chain joins TRBV13 and TRBJ2-7, with TRBD2 matching 13 bases. The germline V gene has CDR1 PRHDT and CDR2 FYEKMQ (reference sequence). Losses at the gene ends were 3 bases for V and 2 bases for J; bases not matched to a gene: 1. This CDR3 contains 15 residues. The CDR3 sequence is CASSFGTSGAYEQYF. CDR3 sequence (DNA): TGTGCCAGCAGCTTCGGGACTAGCGGGGCCTACGAGCAGTACTTC.

The CDR3 here is CASGLWGNTGELFF. The CDR3 nucleotides read TGTGCTAGTGGTTTGTGGGGTAACACCGGGGAGCTGTTTTTT. The chain is built from TRBV12-5 and TRBJ2-2, with D unclear. The CDR3 contains 14 residues. Deletions cut 2 bases from V and 2 bases from J, with 6 bases between. Germline loops: CDR1 LGHNT, CDR2 FRNRAP.

This clonotype showed up many times. This sequence joins TRBV4-2 and TRBJ2-7; D could derive from TRBD1 or TRBD2 (6 bases each). The CDR3 spans 14 residues. V dropped 1 base and J dropped 3 bases, with 10 bases sitting between them. CDR1 is LGHNA and CDR2 is YNFKEQ in the germline V gene. CDR3 loop: CASSQAGGGYEQYF. CDR3 DNA sequence: TGTGCCAGCAGCCAAGCCGGGGGCGGCTACGAGCAGTACTTC.

This clonotype was counted many times. The genes are TRBV4-3 and TRBJ2-4; D ambiguous. Germline values: CDR1 LGHNA, CDR2 YSLEER. V lost 0 bases and J 0 bases, leaving 12 bases between the germline ends. CDR3 length: 17 residues. The CDR3 loop reads CASSQDTVFLAKNIQYF. The DNA for the CDR3 is TGCGCCAGCAGCCAAGACACAGTTTTTCTAGCCAAAAACATTCAGTACTTC.

The rearrangement links TRBV7-8 to TRBJ1-1, with D possibly being TRBD1 (6 bases). The V gene lost 1 base and the J gene lost 6 bases, with 12 bases spanning the gap. CDR3 length: 14 residues. The germline gives CDR1 SGHVS, CDR2 FQNEAQ. DNA for the CDR3: TGTGCCAGCAGCTTAGAGGGGGACGGCCCTGAAGCTTTCTTT. As protein: CASSLEGDGPEAFF.